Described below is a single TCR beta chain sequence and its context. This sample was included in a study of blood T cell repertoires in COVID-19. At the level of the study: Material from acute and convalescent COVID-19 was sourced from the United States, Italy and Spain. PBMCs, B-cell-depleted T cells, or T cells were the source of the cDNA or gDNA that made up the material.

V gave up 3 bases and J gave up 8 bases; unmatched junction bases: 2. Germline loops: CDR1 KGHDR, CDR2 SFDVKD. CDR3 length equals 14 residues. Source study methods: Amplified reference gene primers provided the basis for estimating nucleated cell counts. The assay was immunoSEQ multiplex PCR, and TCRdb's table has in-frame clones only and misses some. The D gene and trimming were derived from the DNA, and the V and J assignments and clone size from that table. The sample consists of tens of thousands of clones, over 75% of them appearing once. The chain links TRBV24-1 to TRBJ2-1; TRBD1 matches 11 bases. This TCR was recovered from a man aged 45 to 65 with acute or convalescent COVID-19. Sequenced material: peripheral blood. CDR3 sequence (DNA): TGTGCCACCAGTGATCCGGACAGGGGGCATGAGCAGTTCTTC. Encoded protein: CATSDPDRGHEQFF.